The source of this T cell receptor (beta chain) is a study of T cell responses to AZD1222 COVID-19 vaccine. Study-level background: Second-dose intervals near 4 or 12 weeks were combined.

Sequencing used immunoSEQ multiplex PCR; TCRdb keeps in-frame clones, though not all of them. The table lists about 120,000 clones, 80% to 90% of them singletons. Findings of the study overall: Unmutated regions of variants are reportedly targeted by nearly half of spike-specific TCRs. The peak T cell response came first, and repertoires were sampled only after it.

On this clone itself: What it recognizes is unknown.

The junction had 5 bases not matched to a gene; V was cut back by 2 bases and J by 1 base. The CDR3 runs to 16 residues. CDR1 is MDHEN, CDR2 SYDVKM, per germline. This TCR was sampled from an adult in good health. The input for sequencing was peripheral blood, taken on day 0 of AZD1222 vaccination. The chain joins TRBV28 to TRBJ1-3; 7 positions agree with TRBD1. The CDR3 DNA reads TGTGCCAGCAGTTTAAAGGGGGCAACTTCTGGAAACACCATATATTTT. Translated: CASSLKGATSGNTIYF.